The 8 T cell receptor beta chains listed next were all sequenced from one sample in a study of blood T cell repertoires in COVID-19. Sequencing was performed with immunoSEQ multiplex PCR; in TCRdb, only in-frame clones are kept and a portion is missing. The data hold around 450,000 clones, with about 85% observed a single time. Sequencing was performed on PBMCs or T cells enriched from blood (not recorded which). The receptors derive from a woman younger than 35 who had recovered from COVID-19.

This clone was recorded a few times. The CDR3: CASSARDFLGYTF. CDR3 coding DNA: TGTGCCAGCAGCGCGAGGGACTTCTTGGGCTACACCTTC. The chain joins TRBV7-8 to TRBJ1-2, with a tentative D call TRBD1 (5 bases). Between the trimmed V and J ends, which lost 5 bases and 8 bases, there was a span of 15 bases. The length of the CDR3 is 13 residues. CDR1 is SGHVS and CDR2 is FQNEAQ in the germline V gene.

The rearrangement joins TRBV7-9 to TRBJ1-2, with 7 bases fitting TRBD1. CDR1 and CDR2 (germline): SEHNR, FQNEAQ (reference sequence). After removal of 5 bases from V and 4 bases from J, the junction contained 7 bases not matched to a gene. This CDR3 contains 14 residues. Here the CDR3 DNA reads TGTGCCAGCAGCCAATCGACAGGGTCCTATGGCTACACCTTC. It is translated as CASSQSTGSYGYTF. The entire variable domain, with the rest obtained from reference TRBV7-9 and TRBJ1-2, is as follows: DTGVSQNPRHKITKRGQNVTFRCDPISEHNRLYWYRQTLGQGPEFLTYFQNEAQLEKSRLLSDRFSAERPKGSFSTLEIQRTEQGDSAMYLCASSQSTGSYGYTFGSGTRLTVV.

The chain has TRBV3-1 (or the pseudogene TRBV3-2) and TRBJ2-2; 8 bases fit TRBD1. With V trimmed by 4 bases and J by 1 base, 14 bases remained unmatched. Germline V gives CDR1 LGHDT, CDR2 YNNKEL (reference sequence). This CDR3 has 19 amino acids. In DNA, the CDR3 is TGTGCCAGCAGCCCAAGAAGAGGCGAAGGACAGGGGAACACCGGGGAGCTGTTTTTT. This sequence encodes CASSPRRGEGQGNTGELFF.

This sequence joins TRBV18 and TRBJ1-2, with 7 nucleotides matching TRBD1. After removal of 3 bases from V and 9 bases from J, the junction contained 10 bases not matched to a gene. The CDR3 is 14 amino acids. CDR1 is KGHSH and CDR2 is LQKENI in the germline V gene. The CDR3 sequence: CASSPIRDRGSYTF. CDR3 DNA sequence: TGTGCCAGCTCACCCATCCGGGACAGAGGTAGCTACACCTTC.

The V gene is TRBV6-5, the J gene TRBJ2-1; D might be TRBD2 (7 bases). The CDR3 totals 14 residues. V was cut by 8 bases and J by 3 bases, with 14 bases left in between. Germline loops: CDR1 MNHEY, CDR2 SVGAGI. DNA for the CDR3: TGTGCCAGCGGAGAGGGGGGGGGCTACAATGAGCAGTTCTTC. This codes for CASGEGGGYNEQFF.

This clone showed up just once. The V gene is TRBV11-2, the J gene TRBJ2-7; D remains ambiguous. The CDR3 covers 12 residues. Germline V gene data show CDR1 as SGHAT and CDR2 as FQNNGV. Trimming took off 0 bases at V and 6 bases at J, with 6 bases between the two ends. In DNA, the CDR3 is TGTGCCAGCAGCTTAGACCGGTTCGAGCAGTACTTC. Protein sequence: CASSLDRFEQYF.

Regarding this clone: The same CDR3 also results from other DNA sequences found in this sample. This chain joins TRBV2 and TRBJ2-5; no clear D. V gave up 8 bases and J gave up 0 bases, with 4 bases separating them. This CDR3 comprises 11 residues. CDR1 SNHLY and CDR2 FYNNEI come from the germline V gene. The CDR3 spells CASSYQETQYF. In nucleotides, the CDR3 is TGTGCCAGCTCGTACCAAGAGACCCAGTACTTC.

The chain recombines TRBV28 with TRBJ1-3, with 9 bases aligning to TRBD1. CDR3 length: 15 amino acids. With V trimmed by 7 bases and J by 4 bases, 8 bases remained unmatched. Germline lookup yields CDR1 MDHEN and CDR2 SYDVKM. The CDR3 loop is CASIKRGTGGNTIYF. Here the CDR3 DNA reads TGTGCCAGCATCAAAAGGGGGACAGGGGGAAACACCATATATTTT.